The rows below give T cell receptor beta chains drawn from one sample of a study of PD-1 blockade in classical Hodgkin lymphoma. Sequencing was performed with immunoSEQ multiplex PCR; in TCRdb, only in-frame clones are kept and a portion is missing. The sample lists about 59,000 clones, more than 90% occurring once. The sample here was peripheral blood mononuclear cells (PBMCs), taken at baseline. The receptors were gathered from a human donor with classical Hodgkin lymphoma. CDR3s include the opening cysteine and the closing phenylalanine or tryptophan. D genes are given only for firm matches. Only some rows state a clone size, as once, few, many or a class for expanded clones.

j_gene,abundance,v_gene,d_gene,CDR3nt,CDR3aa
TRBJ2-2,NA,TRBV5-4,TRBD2,TGTGCCAGCAGCTCGCGGCGGGAGAGTAGCGGGGAGCTGTTTTTT,CASSSRRESSGELFF
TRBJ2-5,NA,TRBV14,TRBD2,TGTGCCAGCAGCCAAGGGGGAGGGCCAAGGATCCAGTACTTC,CASSQGGGPRIQYF
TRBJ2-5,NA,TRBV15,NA,TGTGCCACCAGCAGCAGGGCAGAGACCCAGTACTTC,CATSSRAETQYF
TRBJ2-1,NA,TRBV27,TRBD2,TGTGCCAGCAGCCTTGGACTAGCGGGAATCAATGAGCAGTTCTTC,CASSLGLAGINEQFF
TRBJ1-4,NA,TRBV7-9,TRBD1,TGTGCCAGCAGCTATAGCTGGACAGGGGCAACTAATGAAAAACTGTTTTTT,CASSYSWTGATNEKLFF
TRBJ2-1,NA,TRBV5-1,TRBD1,TGCGCCAGCAGCTTGGAGGGACAGGGGAAACATGAGCAGTTCTTC,CASSLEGQGKHEQFF
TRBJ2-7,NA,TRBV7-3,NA,TGTGCCAGCAGCTCTTACGAGCAGTACTTC,CASSSYEQYF
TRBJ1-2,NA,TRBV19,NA,TGTGCCAGTAGTATGGGCAGGAAAGGCTACACCTTC,CASSMGRKGYTF
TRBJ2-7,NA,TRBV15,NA,TGTGCCACCAGCAGAGATAGGTTCGGCAACTCCTACGAGCAGTACTTC,CATSRDRFGNSYEQYF
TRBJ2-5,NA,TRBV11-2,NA,TGTGCCAGCAGCTCTGGACTGGAAGAGACCCAGTACTTC,CASSSGLEETQYF
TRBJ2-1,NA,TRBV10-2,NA,TGCGCCAGCAGTGAGACCCTGCTAGATTACAATGAGCAGTTCTTC,CASSETLLDYNEQFF
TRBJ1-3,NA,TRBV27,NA,TGTGCCAGCAGTCCCGATTTTTGGTCTGGAAACACCATATATTTT,CASSPDFWSGNTIYF
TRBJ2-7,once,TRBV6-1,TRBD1,TGTGCCAGCAGTGCCAGGGGGCTCTTGGGCGAGCAGTACTTC,CASSARGLLGEQYF
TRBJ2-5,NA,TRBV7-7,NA,TGTGCTAGCAGCTTAAATGGAGGGCCAGAGACCCAGTACTTC,CASSLNGGPETQYF
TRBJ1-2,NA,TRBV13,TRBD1,TGTGCCAGCAGCCGTATCACAGGGGGCGCTTACTATGGCTACACCTTC,CASSRITGGAYYGYTF
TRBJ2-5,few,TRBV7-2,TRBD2,TGTGCCAGCAGCTTAGATCGTCTCGGGAGGGCCTGGGAGACCCAGTACTTC,CASSLDRLGRAWETQYF
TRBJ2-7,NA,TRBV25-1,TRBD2,TGTGCCAGCAGTGGGAAGACTAGCGGGAGGAGACACGAGCAGTACTTC,CASSGKTSGRRHEQYF
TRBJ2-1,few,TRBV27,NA,TGTGCCAGCAGTTTACAGTTAGCCCACAATGAGCAGTTCTTC,CASSLQLAHNEQFF
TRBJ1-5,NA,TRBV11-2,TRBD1,TGTGCCAGCAGCGTGCTCCTCCGGGACAGGGCCACTGGGCCCCAGCATTTT,CASSVLLRDRATGPQHF
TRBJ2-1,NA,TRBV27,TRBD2,TGTGCCAGCATGGTACTAGCGGGGGGGCATGAGCAGTTCTTC,CASMVLAGGHEQFF
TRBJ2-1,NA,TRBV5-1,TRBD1,TGCGCCAGCAGCTTGGGGACAGGGCCCTTCAATGAGCAGTTCTTC,CASSLGTGPFNEQFF
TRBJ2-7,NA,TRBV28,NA,TGTGCCAGCAGTTTGAGCGCCCCTCCTTACGAGCAGTACTTC,CASSLSAPPYEQYF
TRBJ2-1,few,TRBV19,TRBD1,TGTGCCAGTAGTATAGTAGGGACAGGGACCTACAATGAGCAGTTCTTC,CASSIVGTGTYNEQFF
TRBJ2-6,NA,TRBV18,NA,TGTGCCAGCTCACCACAGGGTACACTCTCTGGGGCCAACGTCCTGACTTTC,CASSPQGTLSGANVLTF
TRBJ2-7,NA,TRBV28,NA,TGTGCCAGCAGCCCCCCCGCAGGGTTCGACGAGCAGTACTTC,CASSPPAGFDEQYF
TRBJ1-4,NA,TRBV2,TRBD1,TGTGCCAGCAGAACCAGGGGGCGCCCCTTTAATGAAAAACTGTTTTTT,CASRTRGRPFNEKLFF
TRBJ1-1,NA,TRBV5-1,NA,TGCGCCAGCAGCTGGCGCGCCGGAGACATGAACACTGAAGCTTTCTTT,CASSWRAGDMNTEAFF
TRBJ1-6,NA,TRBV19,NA,TGTGCCACCAACGAGGCAAATTCACCCCTCCACTTT,CATNEANSPLHF
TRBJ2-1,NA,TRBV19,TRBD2,TGTGCCAGTATGCCGGGACTAGCGGGGGTTTACTCCTACAATGAGCAGTTCTTC,CASMPGLAGVYSYNEQFF
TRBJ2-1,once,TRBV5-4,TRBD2,TGTGCCAGCAACCTAAGGAGAGGAACTAGCGTAAACAATGAGCAGTTCTTC,CASNLRRGTSVNNEQFF
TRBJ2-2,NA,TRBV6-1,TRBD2,TGTGCCAGCAGTCTAGCGGGGGACGGGGAGCTGTTTTTT,CASSLAGDGELFF
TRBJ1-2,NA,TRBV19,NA,TGTGCCAGTAGTCGAGGGAGCTATGGCTACACCTTC,CASSRGSYGYTF
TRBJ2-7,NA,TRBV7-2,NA,TGTGCCAGCAGCCAAATCTGGCGGGTGGCTTCCTACGAGCAGTACTTC,CASSQIWRVASYEQYF
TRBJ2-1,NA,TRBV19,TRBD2,TGTGCCAGTAGTATTCACCTAGCGGGATCCTACAATGAGCAGTTCTTC,CASSIHLAGSYNEQFF
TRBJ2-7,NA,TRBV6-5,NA,TGTGCCAGCAGCCCCGACGACAGTTACGAGCAGTACTTC,CASSPDDSYEQYF
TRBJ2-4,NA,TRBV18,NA,TGTGCCAGCTCAGATATTGGGACCCACGGTGGGAACATTCAGTACTTC,CASSDIGTHGGNIQYF
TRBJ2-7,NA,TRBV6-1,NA,TGTGCCAGCAGTGAAGCTTGGTCGGGTCCCTACGAGCAGTACTTC,CASSEAWSGPYEQYF
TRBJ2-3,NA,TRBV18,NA,TGTGCCAGCTCAAGAACAGGGATAGGTACAGATACGCAGTATTTT,CASSRTGIGTDTQYF
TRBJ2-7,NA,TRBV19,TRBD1,TGTGCCAGTAGCCGACAGGGGGTGGGCTACGAGCAGTACTTC,CASSRQGVGYEQYF
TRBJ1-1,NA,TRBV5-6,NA,TGTGCCAGCAGCTGGGGAGAAGTGATGGGCACTGAAGCTTTCTTT,CASSWGEVMGTEAFF